These 21 T cell receptor beta chains originate from one sample sequenced in a study of blood T cell repertoires in COVID-19. Only in-frame clones appear in the TCRdb table, and some are missing; sequencing was by immunoSEQ multiplex PCR. The sample shows around 190,000 clones, around 80% of them seen only once. What was sequenced was PBMCs or T cells enriched from blood (not recorded which). The receptors stem from a woman between 45 and 60 years old with acute COVID-19.

This clone has just one count. This chain connects TRBV28 to TRBJ2-3; 9 bases map to TRBD2. The germline V gene has CDR1 MDHEN and CDR2 SYDVKM. This CDR3 comprises 16 residues. V trimming: 6 bases; J trimming: 4 bases; junction bases outside the gene matches: 11. The CDR3 sequence is CASSPGSSGGPDTQYF. CDR3 bases: TGTGCCAGCAGCCCGGGCAGTAGCGGGGGCCCAGATACGCAGTATTTT.

This chain uses TRBV6-5 with TRBJ1-4, with D tentatively TRBD1 (5 bases). The CDR3 spans 13 residues. V was clipped by 4 bases and J by 7 bases, with 10 bases between them. Germline CDR1 and CDR2: MNHEY and SVGAGI. The CDR3 loop is CASSFQGSEKLFF. DNA for the CDR3: TGTGCCAGCAGTTTTCAGGGCTCTGAAAAACTGTTTTTT.

The CDR3 loop is CASSSDRAGELFF. CDR3 coding DNA: TGTGCCAGCAGTTCCGACAGGGCCGGGGAGCTGTTTTTT. The chain employs TRBV27 and TRBJ2-2; 7 nucleotides line up with TRBD1. The germline V gene encodes CDR1 MNHEY and CDR2 SMNVEV (reference sequence). V lost 4 bases, J lost 6 bases, and 2 bases stayed unmatched. The CDR3 totals 13 residues.

This chain uses TRBV4-1 with TRBJ1-2; no firm D call. Trimming removed 4 bases from V and 3 bases from J, with 18 bases in between. The germline CDR1 and CDR2 sequences are MGHRA and YSYEKL. The CDR3 totals 16 residues. Written as DNA, the CDR3 is TGCGCCAGCAGCCTCGTATGGCCGGGGTCCGACTATGGCTACACCTTC. Amino acid sequence: CASSLVWPGSDYGYTF.

The V call is TRBV7-3, the J call TRBJ1-2; 9 bases match TRBD1. CDR1 is SGHTA and CDR2 is FQGTGA in the germline V gene. J lost 7 bases, V lost 0 bases, and 12 bases had no gene match. This CDR3 has 17 residues. The chain's CDR3 is CASSLTPGTGTGVGYTF. The CDR3 DNA reads as TGTGCCAGCAGCTTAACCCCGGGGACAGGGACAGGAGTTGGCTACACCTTC. The whole variable domain, filled in from reference TRBV7-3 and TRBJ1-2, reads GAGVSQTPSNKVTEKGKYVELRCDPISGHTALYWYRQSLGQGPEFLIYFQGTGAADDSGLPNDRFFAVRPEGSVSTLKIQRTERGDSAVYLCASSLTPGTGTGVGYTFGSGTRLTVV.

This rearrangement joins TRBV3-1 (or the pseudogene TRBV3-2) to TRBJ2-1, with TRBD2 identical over 8 bases. The junction had 11 bases not matched to a gene; V was cut back by 1 base and J by 3 bases. Germline V CDR1 and CDR2: LGHDT, YNNKEL (reference sequence). This CDR3 has 18 residues. DNA of the CDR3: TGTGCCAGCAGCCAAGGGCCGACGAGCGGGGGAATCTACAATGAGCAGTTCTTC. Its protein is CASSQGPTSGGIYNEQFF.

The chain carries TRBV6-5 and TRBJ2-5; D is undetermined. With 6 bases removed from V and 1 base from J, the gap between germline ends came to 9 bases. The CDR3 is made up of 13 amino acids. Germline lookup yields CDR1 MNHEY and CDR2 SVGAGI. DNA of the CDR3: TGTGCCAGCAGGTCAGGAATCCAAGAGACCCAGTACTTC. It is translated as CASRSGIQETQYF.

V usage is TRBV28 and J usage is TRBJ1-2; the D gene is possibly TRBD1 (5 bases). The germline V gene encodes CDR1 MDHEN and CDR2 SYDVKM. Trimming cost V 6 bases and J 11 bases, with 13 bases left between them. There are 11 residues in the CDR3. The CDR3 region is CASRKFSGYTF. The CDR3 nucleotides are TGTGCCAGCAGAAAGTTTTCAGGGTACACCTTC.

The V call is TRBV7-9, the J call TRBJ1-2, with D tentatively TRBD1 (6 bases). The CDR3 extends over 15 amino acids. The germline gives CDR1 SEHNR, CDR2 FQNEAQ (reference sequence). Trimming took off 2 bases at V and 8 bases at J, with 18 bases between the two ends. The CDR3 sequence: CASSLSDARGGGYTF. For the CDR3, the DNA is TGTGCCAGCAGCTTAAGCGACGCGAGGGGGGGCGGCTACACCTTC.

The genes are TRBV11-3 and TRBJ2-1, with D perhaps TRBD2 (5 bases). V was cut by 1 base and J by 6 bases, with 16 bases left in between. The CDR3 is 16 amino acids. Germline CDR1 is SGHNT and CDR2 is YENEEA. The CDR3 bases are TGTGCCAGCAGCTTAGTCCCGGGCTCAGCGGCCAATGAGCAGTTCTTC. This encodes CASSLVPGSAANEQFF.

The genes are TRBV5-4 and TRBJ1-2; TRBD1 agrees at 7 bases. V shed 7 bases, J shed 8 bases, and the junction held 17 bases outside the gene matches. Looked up from germline, CDR1 is SGHNT and CDR2 is YYREEE (reference sequence). The length of the CDR3 is 15 residues. This CDR3 reads CASLPQTGHSGGYTF. In nucleotides, the CDR3 is TGTGCCAGCCTGCCCCAGACAGGGCACTCAGGAGGCTACACCTTC. Drawing the rest from reference TRBV5-4 and TRBJ1-2, the complete variable domain is ETGVTQSPTHLIKTRGQQVTLRCSSQSGHNTVSWYQQALGQGPQFIFQYYREEENGRGNFPPRFSGLQFPNYSSELNVNALELDDSALYLCASLPQTGHSGGYTFGSGTRLTVV.

V is TRBV5-1 and J is TRBJ2-3, with 9 positions matching TRBD2. Germline CDR1 SGHRS, CDR2 YFSETQ. The CDR3 length is 15 residues. Trimming took 3 bases from V and 8 from J; bases not matched to a gene: 10. The CDR3 region is CASSSSGATPFTQYF. CDR3 in DNA: TGCGCCAGCAGCTCTAGCGGGGCCACCCCGTTTACGCAGTATTTT.

The chain links TRBV6-5 to TRBJ1-1; D perhaps matches TRBD1 (5 bases). Germline V gives CDR1 MNHEY, CDR2 SVGAGI. The CDR3 consists of 15 residues. Trimming removed 2 bases from V and 1 base from J, with 11 bases in between. This chain's CDR3 is CASSYPSGGNTEAFF. In nucleotides, the CDR3 is TGTGCCAGCAGTTACCCGTCGGGGGGGAACACTGAAGCTTTCTTT.

The gene calls are TRBV2 and TRBJ2-7, with 10 bases identical to TRBD1. Trimming removed 8 bases from V and 4 bases from J; junction bases left unmatched: 5. This CDR3 is built from 13 residues. Germline CDR1 and CDR2: SNHLY and FYNNEI. The CDR3 loop reads CASGDRGPYEQYV. CDR3 DNA: TGTGCCAGCGGCGACAGGGGGCCGTACGAGCAGTACGTC.

The V and J genes are TRBV7-3 and TRBJ1-1; tentative D call: TRBD1 (6 bases). CDR3 length: 15 residues. V lost 0 bases and J lost 1, with 9 bases in between. In germline, CDR1 is SGHTA, CDR2 FQGTGA. The CDR3 DNA reads TGTGCCAGCAGCTTAACGGGACACTCGAACACTGAAGCTTTCTTT. Translated, it gives CASSLTGHSNTEAFF.

This clone was counted between two and nine times. The rearrangement uses TRBV10-1 and TRBJ1-1; a possible D gene is TRBD1 (6 bases). Germline V CDR1 and CDR2: WNHNN, SYGVQD (reference sequence). The CDR3 is 18 residues long. V lost 0 bases to trimming and J lost 1 base, with 18 bases between them. The CDR3 sequence is CASSESTKRTGPNTEAFF. CDR3 bases: TGCGCCAGCAGTGAGTCGACTAAAAGAACAGGGCCGAACACTGAAGCTTTCTTT.

V gene TRBV6-5 combines with J gene TRBJ1-6, with a weak D call TRBD1 (5 bases). The CDR3 has 13 residues. Between the trimmed V and J ends, which lost 4 bases and 10 bases, there was a span of 11 bases. Per germline, CDR1 MNHEY and CDR2 SVGAGI. CDR3 sequence: CASSSGPRSPLHF. The CDR3 DNA sequence: TGTGCCAGCAGTTCAGGGCCGAGATCACCCCTCCACTTT.

The chain carries TRBV24-1 and TRBJ1-1, with TRBD1 as a possible D gene (5 bases). CDR1 and CDR2 from the germline V gene are KGHDR and SFDVKD. The CDR3 is 19 amino acids. V gave up 0 bases and J gave up 0 bases, with 19 bases separating them. CDR3 loop: CATSDLVRTGTGMNTEAFF. The DNA for the CDR3 is TGTGCCACCAGTGATTTGGTTCGGACCGGGACTGGGATGAACACTGAAGCTTTCTTT.

The chain combines TRBV24-1 with TRBJ2-7; maybe TRBD1 (6 bases). V shed 9 bases and J shed 4 bases, with 12 bases lying between them. The CDR3 is 12 residues long. Germline assignment: CDR1 KGHDR and CDR2 SFDVKD. In nucleotides, the CDR3 is TGTGCCACCGGACAGCACAGTTACGAGCAGTACGTC. Translation: CATGQHSYEQYV.

The genes are TRBV7-2 and TRBJ2-5; TRBD2 matches 16 bases. The CDR3 extends over 18 amino acids. Germline V CDR1 and CDR2: SGHTA, FQGNSA. V shed 6 bases and J 5 bases; nucleotides not matched to a gene: 12. CDR3 sequence reads: CASRNPGLAGGRVETQYF. In nucleotides, the CDR3 is TGTGCCAGCAGGAATCCGGGACTAGCGGGGGGGCGCGTTGAGACCCAGTACTTC. The variable domain in full, completed from reference TRBV7-2 and TRBJ2-5, reads GAGVSQSPSNKVTEKGKDVELRCDPISGHTALYWYRQSLGQGLEFLIYFQGNSAPDKSGLPSDRFSAERTGGSVSTLTIQRTQQEDSAVYLCASRNPGLAGGRVETQYFGPGTRLLVL.

This chain connects TRBV28 to TRBJ1-2; 10 nucleotides agree with TRBD1. V gave up 5 bases and J gave up 0 bases; unmatched junction bases: 12. The CDR3 has 18 amino acids. Germline lookup yields CDR1 MDHEN and CDR2 SYDVKM. The CDR3 spells CASSTPGTGVRANYGYTF. As DNA, the CDR3 is TGTGCCAGCAGTACTCCCGGGACAGGGGTTAGGGCTAACTATGGCTACACCTTC.